These T cell receptor beta chains were read from a single sample in a study of radiotherapy plus CTLA-4 blockade in lung cancer. Produced via immunoSEQ multiplex PCR; TCRdb's table is partial and in-frame only. This sample has approximately 40,000 clones, with approximately 86% found just once. This sample comprised peripheral blood, obtained from a patient treated with radiotherapy plus ipilimumab. The receptors here all came from a human donor with non-small cell lung cancer whose response to radiotherapy plus ipilimumab could not be evaluated. Each CDR3 is given with its conserved first and last residue. The D gene is left open where the match is weak. For some rows the clone size is stated as once, few or many, or as a class when expanded; others skip it.

CDR3aa: CASSRPSGSPGELFF
CDR3nt: TGTGCCAGCAGCCGACCCTCGGGATCCCCTGGGGAGCTGTTTTTT
j_gene: TRBJ2-2
v_gene: TRBV4-2
d_gene: NA
abundance: NA

CDR3aa: CASSRPGDRGYYEQYF
CDR3nt: TGTGCCAGCAGCCGTCCTGGGGACAGGGGATACTACGAGCAGTACTTC
j_gene: TRBJ2-7
v_gene: TRBV11-2
d_gene: TRBD1
abundance: NA

CDR3aa: CASSQVLRGGLLEETQYF
CDR3nt: TGCGCCAGCAGCCAAGTTCTGCGGGGGGGCCTATTGGAGGAGACCCAGTACTTC
j_gene: TRBJ2-5
v_gene: TRBV4-1
d_gene: TRBD2
abundance: once

CDR3aa: CASSPMGQGALYEQYF
CDR3nt: TGTGCCAGCAGTCCTATGGGACAAGGGGCGCTGTACGAGCAGTACTTC
j_gene: TRBJ2-7
v_gene: TRBV7-9
d_gene: NA
abundance: NA

CDR3aa: CASSLGQVVDEQFF
CDR3nt: TGTGCCAGCAGCTTGGGACAGGTTGTGGATGAGCAGTTCTTC
j_gene: TRBJ2-1
v_gene: TRBV11-2
d_gene: TRBD1
abundance: NA

CDR3aa: CASSERSGNTIYF
CDR3nt: TGTGCCAGCAGCGAGCGGTCTGGAAACACCATATATTTT
j_gene: TRBJ1-3
v_gene: TRBV6-1
d_gene: NA
abundance: NA

CDR3aa: CASSYPSYSYNEQFF
CDR3nt: TGTGCCAGCAGTTACCCTAGCTACTCCTACAATGAGCAGTTCTTC
j_gene: TRBJ2-1
v_gene: TRBV28
d_gene: NA
abundance: NA

CDR3aa: CASSVGLAGHQETQYF
CDR3nt: TGTGCCAGCAGCGTAGGCCTAGCGGGACACCAAGAGACCCAGTACTTC
j_gene: TRBJ2-5
v_gene: TRBV9
d_gene: TRBD2
abundance: NA

CDR3aa: CASSPVRGAGQETQYF
CDR3nt: TGCGCCAGCAGCCCGGTGCGGGGGGCAGGGCAAGAGACCCAGTACTTC
j_gene: TRBJ2-5
v_gene: TRBV5-1
d_gene: TRBD2
abundance: NA

CDR3aa: CASSLGQSEQYF
CDR3nt: TGTGCCAGCAGCTTGGGACAGAGCGAGCAGTACTTC
j_gene: TRBJ2-7
v_gene: TRBV7-6
d_gene: TRBD1
abundance: NA

CDR3aa: CASNDPGQGTDTQYF
CDR3nt: TGCGCCAGCAACGACCCGGGACAGGGGACAGATACGCAGTATTTT
j_gene: TRBJ2-3
v_gene: TRBV5-1
d_gene: TRBD1
abundance: NA

CDR3aa: CASGRTSASYNEQFF
CDR3nt: TGTGCCAGCGGGAGGACTAGCGCCTCCTACAATGAGCAGTTCTTC
j_gene: TRBJ2-1
v_gene: TRBV6-5
d_gene: TRBD2
abundance: NA

CDR3aa: CASSLGQGRGGELFF
CDR3nt: TGTGCCAGCAGCCTGGGACAGGGTAGGGGCGGGGAGCTGTTTTTT
j_gene: TRBJ2-2
v_gene: TRBV9
d_gene: TRBD1
abundance: NA

CDR3aa: CAISALSGRGGNIQYF
CDR3nt: TGTGCCATCAGTGCCCTTAGCGGGAGAGGCGGTAACATTCAGTACTTC
j_gene: TRBJ2-4
v_gene: TRBV10-3
d_gene: TRBD2
abundance: NA

CDR3aa: CASSAGGQETQYF
CDR3nt: TGTGCCAGCAGTGCAGGGGGTCAAGAGACCCAGTACTTC
j_gene: TRBJ2-5
v_gene: TRBV28
d_gene: TRBD1
abundance: NA

CDR3aa: CATSSYRGGGDSPLHF
CDR3nt: TGTGCCACCAGCAGTTACAGGGGCGGAGGTGATTCACCCCTCCACTTT
j_gene: TRBJ1-6
v_gene: TRBV15
d_gene: TRBD1
abundance: NA

CDR3aa: CASSLQNSPLHF
CDR3nt: TGTGCCAGCAGTCTACAGAATTCACCCCTCCACTTT
j_gene: TRBJ1-6
v_gene: TRBV2
d_gene: NA
abundance: NA

CDR3aa: CASGSRGQGISYEQYF
CDR3nt: TGTGCCAGCGGGTCGAGGGGACAGGGGATCTCCTACGAGCAGTACTTC
j_gene: TRBJ2-7
v_gene: TRBV27
d_gene: TRBD1
abundance: NA

CDR3aa: CASGPGSSYEQYF
CDR3nt: TGCGCCAGCGGCCCAGGCAGCTCCTACGAGCAGTACTTC
j_gene: TRBJ2-7
v_gene: TRBV5-1
d_gene: NA
abundance: NA

CDR3aa: CSGTRGRVKAFF
CDR3nt: TGCAGCGGGACTCGAGGAAGGGTGAAAGCTTTCTTT
j_gene: TRBJ1-1
v_gene: TRBV29-1
d_gene: NA
abundance: once

CDR3aa: CASSLSGSNYGYTF
CDR3nt: TGTGCCAGCAGCCTATCAGGATCCAACTATGGCTACACCTTC
j_gene: TRBJ1-2
v_gene: TRBV5-6
d_gene: NA
abundance: few

CDR3aa: CASSHGLAVHKQFF
CDR3nt: TGTGCCAGCAGCCACGGACTAGCGGTTCATAAGCAGTTCTTC
j_gene: TRBJ2-1
v_gene: TRBV5-6
d_gene: TRBD2
abundance: NA

CDR3aa: CASSLGRAYEQYF
CDR3nt: TGTGCCAGTAGTCTCGGCAGGGCCTACGAGCAGTACTTC
j_gene: TRBJ2-7
v_gene: TRBV19
d_gene: NA
abundance: NA

CDR3aa: CASSRLLAGAYNEQFF
CDR3nt: TGTGCCAGCAGCCGCCTACTAGCGGGGGCCTACAATGAGCAGTTCTTC
j_gene: TRBJ2-1
v_gene: TRBV11-2
d_gene: TRBD2
abundance: NA

CDR3aa: CAISELGQMNTEAFF
CDR3nt: TGTGCCATCAGTGAGCTTGGACAAATGAACACTGAAGCTTTCTTT
j_gene: TRBJ1-1
v_gene: TRBV10-3
d_gene: NA
abundance: NA

CDR3aa: CASSFRTSGSPNIQYF
CDR3nt: TGTGCCAGCAGCTTCAGGACTAGCGGGAGTCCAAACATTCAGTACTTC
j_gene: TRBJ2-4
v_gene: TRBV13
d_gene: TRBD2
abundance: NA

CDR3aa: CATRGPLYNEQFF
CDR3nt: TGTGCCACTCGCGGCCCGCTTTACAATGAGCAGTTCTTC
j_gene: TRBJ2-1
v_gene: TRBV5-4
d_gene: NA
abundance: once

CDR3aa: CASSPHLGTENIQYF
CDR3nt: TGTGCCAGCAGTCCCCACCTCGGGACAGAAAACATTCAGTACTTC
j_gene: TRBJ2-4
v_gene: TRBV6-6
d_gene: TRBD1
abundance: once

CDR3aa: CASSVGGYEKLFF
CDR3nt: TGTGCCAGCTCCGTGGGAGGGTATGAAAAACTGTTTTTT
j_gene: TRBJ1-4
v_gene: TRBV13
d_gene: NA
abundance: NA

CDR3aa: CASAGYTDTQYF
CDR3nt: TGTGCCAGCGCAGGGTACACAGATACGCAGTATTTT
j_gene: TRBJ2-3
v_gene: TRBV28
d_gene: NA
abundance: NA

CDR3aa: CAGSPKRDLDEQYF
CDR3nt: TGTGCCGGCAGCCCAAAGCGGGACCTGGACGAGCAGTACTTC
j_gene: TRBJ2-7
v_gene: TRBV5-8
d_gene: TRBD2
abundance: once

CDR3aa: CASSLDSAGYGYTF
CDR3nt: TGCGCCAGCAGCTTGGATTCAGCAGGGTATGGCTACACCTTC
j_gene: TRBJ1-2
v_gene: TRBV5-1
d_gene: NA
abundance: NA

CDR3aa: CASSLVTGSRNQPQHF
CDR3nt: TGTGCCAGCAGCTTAGTGACAGGGTCTCGCAATCAGCCCCAGCATTTT
j_gene: TRBJ1-5
v_gene: TRBV7-2
d_gene: TRBD1
abundance: NA

CDR3aa: CASSAQSGSEAFF
CDR3nt: TGTGCCAGCAGTGCCCAATCGGGGTCTGAAGCTTTCTTT
j_gene: TRBJ1-1
v_gene: TRBV6-4
d_gene: NA
abundance: NA

CDR3aa: CATSGTYEQYF
CDR3nt: TGTGCCACCTCGGGGACCTACGAGCAGTACTTC
j_gene: TRBJ2-7
v_gene: TRBV7-9
d_gene: NA
abundance: NA

CDR3aa: CASSRDRGTYEQYF
CDR3nt: TGTGCCAGCAGCCGGGACAGGGGTACGTACGAGCAGTACTTC
j_gene: TRBJ2-7
v_gene: TRBV5-5
d_gene: TRBD1
abundance: NA

CDR3aa: CASSYGLSGELFF
CDR3nt: TGTGCCAGCAGCTACGGACTTTCCGGGGAGCTGTTTTTT
j_gene: TRBJ2-2
v_gene: TRBV7-6
d_gene: NA
abundance: NA

CDR3aa: CASSVGGASSYEQYF
CDR3nt: TGTGCCAGCAGCGTCGGCGGAGCGAGCTCCTACGAGCAGTACTTC
j_gene: TRBJ2-7
v_gene: TRBV9
d_gene: NA
abundance: NA

CDR3aa: CASSLGFGWYTLRPGTQYF
CDR3nt: TGTGCCAGCAGCTTGGGTTTCGGGTGGTACACACTAAGACCCGGTACGCAGTATTTT
j_gene: TRBJ2-3
v_gene: TRBV5-6
d_gene: NA
abundance: NA

CDR3aa: CASSSLIYNSPLHF
CDR3nt: TGTGCCAGCAGCTCCCTTATCTATAATTCACCCCTCCACTTT
j_gene: TRBJ1-6
v_gene: TRBV5-6
d_gene: NA
abundance: NA